The 2 T cell receptor beta chains given below trace back to one sample, sequenced in a study of spatial heterogeneity in lung cancer. TCRdb fed the 5' RACE reads into MiXCR, producing one record per CDR3 protein. The sample has 6,000 or so distinct CDR3 sequences, approximately 12% seen once. Stated time point: sample taken at primary tumor resection. Whole RNA obtained from tumor, nontumor lung or frozen PBMC underwent sequencing without sorting. The sample consisted of normal lung tissue next to the tumor, taken at surgery. Source of these receptors: a male donor with early-stage non-small cell lung cancer.

The rearrangement links TRBV12-3 or TRBV12-4 to TRBJ1-5, with D hard to call. Trimming took off 5 bases at V and 5 bases at J, with 13 bases between the two ends. The CDR3 length is 14 residues. As DNA, the CDR3 is TGTGCCAGCAGTACCTCCGCGGGTGATCAGCCCCAGCATTTT. Residues: CASSTSAGDQPQHF.

This clonotype came up once. The chain employs TRBV7-4 and TRBJ1-2, with a possible D match to TRBD1 (6 bases). Trimming took 5 bases from V and 5 from J, leaving 9 bases between them. Germline V gene lookup returns CDR1 SGHVT and CDR2 SQSDAQ. CDR3 length: 12 amino acids. The CDR3 nucleotides are TGTGCCAGCAGCCCAGGACAGTATGGCTACACCTTC. Protein: CASSPGQYGYTF.